The 15 T cell receptor beta chains below all came from one sample that was sequenced in a study of cytomegalovirus exposure and HLA in healthy donors. Researchers ran the PCR with 60 Vbeta and 13 Jbeta primers. Libraries were prepared by immunoSEQ multiplex PCR; TCRdb keeps only in-frame clonotypes and omits some of them. The table includes about 76,000 clones, 65% to 80% detected once. Sequenced input: PBMCs. These TCRs come from a male donor in good health and CMV-seropositive.

In this sample, this clone turned up once. This chain links TRBV9 with TRBJ2-5; 9 bases fit TRBD2. The end of the DNA aligns better with TRBJ2-7, so the J call may be wrong. The CDR3 runs to 15 residues. Germline CDR1 is SGDLS and CDR2 is YYNGEE. CDR3 loop: CASSFSGGLAAEQYF. As DNA, the CDR3 is TGTGCCAGCAGCTTTAGTGGGGGACTAGCAGCCGAGCAGTACTTC.

The chain employs TRBV5-1 and TRBJ1-2; the D is unclear. Germline CDR1 SGHRS, CDR2 YFSETQ. The CDR3 spans 16 residues. Trimming removed 5 bases from V and 0 bases from J, with 17 bases in between. Written as DNA, the CDR3 is TGCGCCAGCAGACAAGTCGAGGGATGGGCTAACTATGGCTACACCTTC. It encodes CASRQVEGWANYGYTF.

As DNA, the CDR3 is TGTGCCAGCAGCAGGACTAGCGGGGTCTACGAGCAGTACTTC. Its protein product is CASSRTSGVYEQYF. The V and J genes are TRBV5-6 and TRBJ2-7; TRBD2 matches 12 bases. From germline, CDR1 is SGHDT and CDR2 YYEEEE. The CDR3 has 14 residues. With V trimmed by 4 bases and J by 3 bases, 2 bases remained unmatched.

This clone was counted once. This sequence joins TRBV18 and TRBJ1-2; D is undetermined. Trimming took off 0 bases at V and 3 bases at J, with 14 bases between the two ends. The germline gives CDR1 KGHSH, CDR2 LQKENI. The CDR3 is made up of 16 amino acids. As DNA, the CDR3 is TGTGCCAGCTCACCACCTCAGGTTCTCGGGGACTATGGCTACACCTTC. Translated, it gives CASSPPQVLGDYGYTF.

The chain employs TRBV9 and TRBJ2-7; D gene ambiguous. The germline V gene has CDR1 SGDLS and CDR2 YYNGEE. Trimming cost V 6 bases and J 5 bases, with 21 bases left between them. The CDR3 covers 15 residues. Written as DNA, the CDR3 is TGTGCCAGCAACCCTGAGGATGGCGGAACACACGAGCAGTACTTC. Translation: CASNPEDGGTHEQYF.

This clone was observed a few times. The chain recombines TRBV9 with TRBJ2-1; 9 nucleotides line up with TRBD1. The V segment lost 2 bases and the J segment 5 bases; nucleotides outside the gene matches: 2. Per germline, CDR1 SGDLS and CDR2 YYNGEE. CDR3 size: 14 residues. CDR3: CASSVGTGNNEQFF. CDR3 coding DNA: TGTGCCAGCAGCGTTGGGACAGGGAACAATGAGCAGTTCTTC.

The rearrangement joins TRBV27 to TRBJ2-7; 10 nucleotides agree with TRBD1. The CDR3 extends over 17 amino acids. V lost 0 bases and J lost 1; bases outside the gene matches: 6. Germline V gene data show CDR1 as MNHEY and CDR2 as SMNVEV (reference sequence). Written as DNA, the CDR3 is TGTGCCAGCAGTTTATCCGGGACAGGGGTCTGGTCCTACGAGCAGTACTTC. Protein sequence: CASSLSGTGVWSYEQYF.

The chain recombines TRBV7-2 with TRBJ2-5, with 9 bases identical to TRBD1. V trimming: 5 bases; J trimming: 2 bases; junction bases outside the gene matches: 3. The CDR3 loop spans 14 amino acids. Germline loops: CDR1 SGHTA, CDR2 FQGNSA. The CDR3 sequence is CASSRQGGQETQYF. CDR3 coding DNA: TGTGCCAGCAGCCGACAGGGGGGACAAGAGACCCAGTACTTC.

V usage is TRBV7-7 and J usage is TRBJ2-1; D possibly corresponds to TRBD2 (5 bases). Germline CDR1 reads SSHAT; CDR2 reads FNYEAQ (reference sequence). Trimming pared 5 bases from V and 7 bases from J, leaving 6 bases between. CDR3 size: 11 residues. CDR3 amino acids: CASSGGNEQFF. The DNA for the CDR3 is TGTGCCAGCAGCGGCGGGAATGAGCAGTTCTTC.

The chain joins TRBV30 to TRBJ2-5; D is ambiguous. The CDR3 contains 13 residues. From germline, CDR1 is GTSNPN and CDR2 SVGIG (reference sequence). V lost 1 base, J lost 9 bases, and 15 bases lay in between. The CDR3 loop reads CAWSADNERPQYF. The CDR3 nucleotides are TGTGCCTGGAGTGCCGACAACGAGAGACCCCAGTACTTC.

This chain uses TRBV6-4 with TRBJ1-2; 9 nucleotides agree with TRBD1. CDR1 and CDR2 from the germline V gene are MRHNA and SNTAGT. This CDR3 region has 15 residues. V trimming: 6 bases; J trimming: 4 bases; junction bases outside the gene matches: 9. The CDR3 loop reads CASRRADRGPYGYTF. DNA for the CDR3: TGTGCCAGCAGAAGGGCGGACAGGGGACCCTATGGCTACACCTTC.

The chain couples TRBV9 to TRBJ2-7, with TRBD1 matching over 8 bases. Germline CDR1 reads SGDLS; CDR2 reads YYNGEE. The CDR3 is made up of 15 amino acids. Losses at the gene ends were 3 bases for V and 0 bases for J; bases not matched to a gene: 5. CDR3: CASSETGTGSYEQYF. The CDR3 DNA sequence: TGTGCCAGCAGCGAAACCGGGACAGGCTCCTACGAGCAGTACTTC.

The chain recombines TRBV5-4 with TRBJ1-4; D possibly corresponds to TRBD1 (6 bases). This CDR3 region has 15 residues. CDR1 is SGHNT and CDR2 is YYREEE in the germline V gene (reference sequence). Trimming took off 3 bases at V and 5 bases at J, with 14 bases between the two ends. This CDR3 reads CASSSMGGGNEKLFF. In nucleotides, the CDR3 is TGTGCCAGCAGCTCTATGGGTGGGGGCAATGAAAAACTGTTTTTT.

This clone was detected only once. The chain has TRBV9 and TRBJ1-4, with 8 bases identical to TRBD1. J lost 4 bases, V lost 1 base, and 3 bases had no gene match. This CDR3 region has 15 residues. The V gene's germline CDR1 is SGDLS and CDR2 YYNGEE. The CDR3 nucleotides are TGTGCCAGCAGCGTACAGGGGGCGGTTAATGAAAAACTGTTTTTT. It is translated as CASSVQGAVNEKLFF.

The DNA of the CDR3 is TGTGCCACCAGCAGAGATCTGTCCGGCAATCAGCCCCAGCATTTT. Translating it yields CATSRDLSGNQPQHF. The chain combines TRBV15 with TRBJ1-5; D is unclear. Germline assignment: CDR1 LNHNV and CDR2 YYDKDF (reference sequence). Trimming pared 0 bases from V and 2 bases from J, leaving 8 bases between. The CDR3 extends over 15 amino acids.